A selection of T cell receptor beta chains follows, all from one sample in a study of beta chain features in type 1 diabetes. The assay was immunoSEQ multiplex PCR, and TCRdb's table has in-frame clones only and misses some. The profile shows some 120,000 clones, 15% to 20% of them singletons. What was sequenced was central memory CD4+ T cells from blood. The receptors were gathered from a young man with type 1 diabetes. Both conserved end residues are part of each CDR3. D genes are given only for firm matches. Some rows mark clone size as missing; the rest say once, few, many or name a class of expanded clone.

>.|few|TRBV2|TRBJ2-5
TGTGCCAGCAGACCCACCGGGGGACCGCCCCAGGAGACCCAGTACTTC
CASRPTGGPPQETQYF
>.|few|TRBV4-1|TRBJ1-1
TGCGCCAGCAGCCTCCCCGGGGGAACTCGGAACACTGAAGCTTTCTTT
CASSLPGGTRNTEAFF
>.|few|TRBV6-5|TRBJ1-1
TGTGCCAGCAGTTACGACAGGATGAACACTGAAGCTTTCTTT
CASSYDRMNTEAFF
>.|.|TRBV7-8|TRBJ2-3
TGTGCCAGCAGCTTAGTACGGCTAGCAGACACAGATACGCAGTATTTT
CASSLVRLADTDTQYF
>.|.|TRBV7-2|TRBJ1-2
TGTGCCAGCAGCACTGGACAGCGCTATGGCTACACCTTC
CASSTGQRYGYTF
>TRBD2|many|TRBV23-1|TRBJ2-1
TGCGCCAGCAGTCAATCGAAGCTAGCGGGAGTTGAGCAGTTCTTC
CASSQSKLAGVEQFF
>.|many|TRBV29-1|TRBJ2-2
TGCAGCGTTGAAGATCAGGGTCCCGGGGAGCTGTTTTTT
CSVEDQGPGELFF
>.|many|TRBV5-1|TRBJ2-3
TGCGCCAGCAGCTTTGCCTTCACAGATACGCAGTATTTT
CASSFAFTDTQYF
>.|few|TRBV7-6|TRBJ1-6
TGTGCCAGCAGCGGCGATATTGGGGAGCGTGGCTCACCCCTCCACTTT
CASSGDIGERGSPLHF
>TRBD2|many|TRBV6-6|TRBJ2-1
TGTGCCAGCAGCCTTAGCGGGCCTACTTACAATGAGCAGTTCTTC
CASSLSGPTYNEQFF